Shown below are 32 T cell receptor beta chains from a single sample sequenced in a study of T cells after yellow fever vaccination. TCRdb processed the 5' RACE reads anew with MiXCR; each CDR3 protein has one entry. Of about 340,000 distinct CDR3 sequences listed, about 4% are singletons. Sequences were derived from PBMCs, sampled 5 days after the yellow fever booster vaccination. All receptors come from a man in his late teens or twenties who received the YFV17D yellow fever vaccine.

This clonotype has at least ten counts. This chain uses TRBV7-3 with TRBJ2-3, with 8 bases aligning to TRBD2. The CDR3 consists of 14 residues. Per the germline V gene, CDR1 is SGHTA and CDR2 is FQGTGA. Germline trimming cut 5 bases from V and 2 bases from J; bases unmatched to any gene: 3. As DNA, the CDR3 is TGTGCCAGCAGCCGGGGGGGATACACAGATACGCAGTATTTT. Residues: CASSRGGYTDTQYF.

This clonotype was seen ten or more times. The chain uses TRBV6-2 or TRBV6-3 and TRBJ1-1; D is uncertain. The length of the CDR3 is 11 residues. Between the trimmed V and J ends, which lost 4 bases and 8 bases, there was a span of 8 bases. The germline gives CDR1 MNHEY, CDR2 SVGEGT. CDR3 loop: CASSSRAEAFF. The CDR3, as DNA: TGTGCCAGCAGTTCCCGGGCCGAAGCTTTCTTT.

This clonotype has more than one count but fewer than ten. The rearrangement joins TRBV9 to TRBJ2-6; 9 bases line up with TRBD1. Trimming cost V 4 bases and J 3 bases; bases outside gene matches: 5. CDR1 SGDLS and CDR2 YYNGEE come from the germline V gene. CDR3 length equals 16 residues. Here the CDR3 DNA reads TGTGCCAGCAGCCTTCGACAGGGGGTTGGGGCCAACGTCCTGACTTTC. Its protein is CASSLRQGVGANVLTF.

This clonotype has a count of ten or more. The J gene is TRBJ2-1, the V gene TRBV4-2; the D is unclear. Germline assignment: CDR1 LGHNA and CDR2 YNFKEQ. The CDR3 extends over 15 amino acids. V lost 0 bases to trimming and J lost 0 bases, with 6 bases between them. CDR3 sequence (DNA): TGTGCCAGCAGCCAAGATGACGGCTCCTACAATGAGCAGTTCTTC. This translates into CASSQDDGSYNEQFF.

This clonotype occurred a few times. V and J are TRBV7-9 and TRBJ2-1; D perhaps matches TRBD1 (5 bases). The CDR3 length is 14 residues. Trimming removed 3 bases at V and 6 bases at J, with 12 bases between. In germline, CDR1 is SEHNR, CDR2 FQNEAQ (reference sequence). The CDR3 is CASSFRGARNEQFF. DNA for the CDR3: TGTGCCAGCAGCTTTCGTGGGGCCCGCAATGAGCAGTTCTTC.

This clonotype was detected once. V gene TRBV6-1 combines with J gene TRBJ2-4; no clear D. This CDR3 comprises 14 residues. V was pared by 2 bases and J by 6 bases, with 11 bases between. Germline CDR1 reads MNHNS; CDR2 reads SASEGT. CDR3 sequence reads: CASSESRALNIQYF. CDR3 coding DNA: TGTGCCAGCAGTGAAAGTCGCGCATTAAACATTCAGTACTTC.

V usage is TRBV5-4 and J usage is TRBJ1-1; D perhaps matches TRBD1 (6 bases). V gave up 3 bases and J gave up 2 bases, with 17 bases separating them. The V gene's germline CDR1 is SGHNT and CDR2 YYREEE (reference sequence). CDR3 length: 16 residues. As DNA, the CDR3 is TGTGCCAGCAGCTCTCCATCGGCGGGACAAAACACTGAAGCTTTCTTT. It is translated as CASSSPSAGQNTEAFF.

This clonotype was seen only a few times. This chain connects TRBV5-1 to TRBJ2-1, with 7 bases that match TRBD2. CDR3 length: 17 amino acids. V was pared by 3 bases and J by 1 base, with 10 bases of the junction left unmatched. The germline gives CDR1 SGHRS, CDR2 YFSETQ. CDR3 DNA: TGCGCCAGCAGCTCTGTGGTGGACGGGGGGTCCTACAATGAGCAGTTCTTC. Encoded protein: CASSSVVDGGSYNEQFF.

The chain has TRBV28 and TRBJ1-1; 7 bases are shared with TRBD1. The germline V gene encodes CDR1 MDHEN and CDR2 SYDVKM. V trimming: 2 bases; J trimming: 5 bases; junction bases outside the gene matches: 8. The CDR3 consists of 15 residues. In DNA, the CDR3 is TGTGCCAGCAGTTTAGGTGACAGGGCTGGGACTGAAGCTTTCTTT. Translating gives CASSLGDRAGTEAFF.

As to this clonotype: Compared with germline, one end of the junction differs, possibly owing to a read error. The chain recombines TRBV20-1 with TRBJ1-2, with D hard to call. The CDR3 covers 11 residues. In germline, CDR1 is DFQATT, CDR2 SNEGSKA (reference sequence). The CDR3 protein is CSARENYGYTF. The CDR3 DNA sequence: TGCAGTGCCAGAGAAAACTATGGCTACACCTTC.

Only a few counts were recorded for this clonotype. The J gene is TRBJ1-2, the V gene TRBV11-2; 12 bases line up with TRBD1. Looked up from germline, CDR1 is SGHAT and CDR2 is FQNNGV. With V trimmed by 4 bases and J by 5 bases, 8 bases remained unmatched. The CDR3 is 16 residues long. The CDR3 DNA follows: TGTGCCAGCAGCTCTCAACTGGGACAGGGGGCTTATGGCTACACCTTC. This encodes CASSSQLGQGAYGYTF.

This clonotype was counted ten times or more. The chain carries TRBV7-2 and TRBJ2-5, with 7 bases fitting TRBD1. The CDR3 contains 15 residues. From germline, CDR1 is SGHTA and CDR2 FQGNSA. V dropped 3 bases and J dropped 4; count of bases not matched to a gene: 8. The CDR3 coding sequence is TGTGCCAGCAGCTTCCAACAGGGGCCTGGAGAGACCCAGTACTTC. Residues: CASSFQQGPGETQYF.

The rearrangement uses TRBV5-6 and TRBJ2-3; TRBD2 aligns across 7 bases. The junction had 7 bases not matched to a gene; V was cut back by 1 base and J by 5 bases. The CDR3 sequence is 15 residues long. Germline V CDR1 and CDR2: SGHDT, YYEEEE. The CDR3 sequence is CASSLRGGGGDTQYF. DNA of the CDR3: TGTGCCAGCAGCTTGAGGGGCGGGGGTGGAGATACGCAGTATTTT.

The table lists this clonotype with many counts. The CDR3 reads CASIPGTANTEAFF. The CDR3 region has the DNA TGTGCCAGTATCCCCGGGACAGCGAACACTGAAGCTTTCTTT. The chain recombines TRBV10-3 with TRBJ1-1; TRBD1 matches 7 bases. Germline V gives CDR1 ENHRY, CDR2 SYGVKD. CDR3 length: 14 amino acids. The V and J ends lost 10 bases and 1 base, in that order; junction bases with no gene match: 9.

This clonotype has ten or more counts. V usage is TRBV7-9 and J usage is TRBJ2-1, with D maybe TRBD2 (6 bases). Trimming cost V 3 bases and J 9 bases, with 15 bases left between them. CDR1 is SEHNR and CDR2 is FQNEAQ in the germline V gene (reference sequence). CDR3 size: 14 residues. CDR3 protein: CASSFTGVPIEQFF. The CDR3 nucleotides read TGTGCCAGCAGCTTTACGGGGGTCCCAATTGAGCAGTTCTTC.

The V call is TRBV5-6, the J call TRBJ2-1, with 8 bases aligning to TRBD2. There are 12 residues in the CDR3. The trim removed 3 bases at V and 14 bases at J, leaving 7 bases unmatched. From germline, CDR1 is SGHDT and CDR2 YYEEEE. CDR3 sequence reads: CASSSSGTSEFF. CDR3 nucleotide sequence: TGTGCCAGCAGCTCCTCCGGGACTAGTGAGTTCTTC.

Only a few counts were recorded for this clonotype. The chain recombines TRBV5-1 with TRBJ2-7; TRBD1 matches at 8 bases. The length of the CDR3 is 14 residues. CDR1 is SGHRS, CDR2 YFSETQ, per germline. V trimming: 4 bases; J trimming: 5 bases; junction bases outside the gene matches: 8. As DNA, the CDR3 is TGCGCCAGCAGCCCGAGGACAGGGAGCCACGAGCAGTACTTC. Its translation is CASSPRTGSHEQYF. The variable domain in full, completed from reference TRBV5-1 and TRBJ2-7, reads KAGVTQTPRYLIKTRGQQVTLSCSPISGHRSVSWYQQTPGQGLQFLFEYFSETQRNKGNFPGRFSGRQFSNSRSEMNVSTLELGDSALYLCASSPRTGSHEQYFGPGTRLTVT.

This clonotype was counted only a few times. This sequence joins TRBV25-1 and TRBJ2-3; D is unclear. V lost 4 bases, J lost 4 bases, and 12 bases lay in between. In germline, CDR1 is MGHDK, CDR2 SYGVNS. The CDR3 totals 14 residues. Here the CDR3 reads CASSAPWRADTQYF. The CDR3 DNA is TGTGCCAGCAGTGCGCCTTGGAGAGCAGATACGCAGTATTTT. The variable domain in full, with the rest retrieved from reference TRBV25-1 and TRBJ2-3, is EADIYQTPRYLVIGTGKKITLECSQTMGHDKMYWYQQDPGMELHLIHYSYGVNSTEKGDLSSESTVSRIRTEHFPLTLESARPSHTSQYLCASSAPWRADTQYFGPGTRLTVL.

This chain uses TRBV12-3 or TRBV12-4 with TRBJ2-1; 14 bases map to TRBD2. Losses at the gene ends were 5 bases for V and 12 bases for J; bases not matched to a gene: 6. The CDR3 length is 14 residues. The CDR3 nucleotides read TGTGCCAGCAGTCCTGGACTAGCGGGGGGAAGGCAGTTCTTC. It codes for CASSPGLAGGRQFF.

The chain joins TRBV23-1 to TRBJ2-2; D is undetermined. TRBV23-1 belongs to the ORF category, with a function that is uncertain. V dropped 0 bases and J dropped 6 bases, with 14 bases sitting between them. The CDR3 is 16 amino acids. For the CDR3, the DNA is TGCGCCAGCAGTCAATCTCACCCCGTCGGTCCCGGGGAGCTGTTTTTT. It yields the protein CASSQSHPVGPGELFF.

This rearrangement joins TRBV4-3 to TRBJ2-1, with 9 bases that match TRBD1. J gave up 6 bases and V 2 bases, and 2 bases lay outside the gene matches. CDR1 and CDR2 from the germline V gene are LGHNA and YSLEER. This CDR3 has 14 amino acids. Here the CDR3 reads CASSQPDRGNEQFF. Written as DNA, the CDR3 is TGCGCCAGCAGCCAACCGGACAGGGGCAATGAGCAGTTCTTC.

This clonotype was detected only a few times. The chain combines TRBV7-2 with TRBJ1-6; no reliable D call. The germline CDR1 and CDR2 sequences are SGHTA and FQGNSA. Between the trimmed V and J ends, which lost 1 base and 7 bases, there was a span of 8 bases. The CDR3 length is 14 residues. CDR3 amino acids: CASSLGPVNSPLHF. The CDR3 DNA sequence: TGTGCCAGCAGCTTAGGTCCGGTAAATTCACCCCTCCACTTT.

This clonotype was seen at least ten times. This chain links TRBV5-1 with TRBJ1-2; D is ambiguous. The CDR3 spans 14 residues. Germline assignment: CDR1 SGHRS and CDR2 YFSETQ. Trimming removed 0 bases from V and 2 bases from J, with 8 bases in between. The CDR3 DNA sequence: TGCGCCAGCAGCTTGGTTGGGGTCAACTATGGCTACACCTTC. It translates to CASSLVGVNYGYTF.

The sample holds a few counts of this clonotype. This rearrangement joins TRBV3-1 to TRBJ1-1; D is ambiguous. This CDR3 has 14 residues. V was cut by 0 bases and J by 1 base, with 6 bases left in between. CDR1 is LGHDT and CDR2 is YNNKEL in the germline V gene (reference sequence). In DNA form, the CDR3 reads TGTGCCAGCAGCCAAGAGGCCGAGAACACTGAAGCTTTCTTT. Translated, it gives CASSQEAENTEAFF.

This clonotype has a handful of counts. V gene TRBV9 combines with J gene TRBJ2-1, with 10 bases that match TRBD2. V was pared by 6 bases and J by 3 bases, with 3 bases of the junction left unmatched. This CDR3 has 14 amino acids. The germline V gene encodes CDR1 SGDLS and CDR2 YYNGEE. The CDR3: CASNSGGGYNEQFF. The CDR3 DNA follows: TGTGCCAGCAACAGCGGGGGGGGCTACAATGAGCAGTTCTTC.

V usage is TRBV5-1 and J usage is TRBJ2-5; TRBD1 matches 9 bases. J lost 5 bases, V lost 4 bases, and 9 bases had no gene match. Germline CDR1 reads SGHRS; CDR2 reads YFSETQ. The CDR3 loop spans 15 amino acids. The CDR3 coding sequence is TGCGCCAGCAGCACCGGGACAGGGAATCTGGAGACCCAGTACTTC. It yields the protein CASSTGTGNLETQYF.

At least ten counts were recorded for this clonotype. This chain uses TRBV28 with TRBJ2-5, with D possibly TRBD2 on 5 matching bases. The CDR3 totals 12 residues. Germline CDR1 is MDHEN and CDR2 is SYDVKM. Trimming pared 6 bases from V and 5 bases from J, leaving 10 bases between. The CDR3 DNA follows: TGTGCCAGCAGGAGAGGGTGGGAGACCCAGTACTTC. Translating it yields CASRRGWETQYF. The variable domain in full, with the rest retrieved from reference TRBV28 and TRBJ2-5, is DVKVTQSSRYLVKRTGEKVFLECVQDMDHENMFWYRQDPGLGLRLIYFSYDVKMKEKGDIPEGYSVSREKKERFSLILESASTNQTSMYLCASRRGWETQYFGPGTRLLVL.

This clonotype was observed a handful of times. The CDR3 DNA sequence: TGCGCCAGCAGCTTCTTTACTGAGCAGTTCTTC. Its protein product is CASSFFTEQFF. The chain is built from TRBV5-1 and TRBJ2-1; D is unclear. CDR1 is SGHRS and CDR2 is YFSETQ in the germline V gene. The V end was cut by 2 bases, the J end by 9 bases, with 6 bases between. The CDR3 runs to 11 residues.

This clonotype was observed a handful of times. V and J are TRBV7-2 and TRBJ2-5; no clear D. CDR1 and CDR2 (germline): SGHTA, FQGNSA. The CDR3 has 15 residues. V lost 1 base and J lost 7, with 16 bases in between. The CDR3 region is CASSLDRLAVGTQYF. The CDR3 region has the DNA TGTGCCAGCAGCTTAGATAGGTTGGCAGTGGGGACCCAGTACTTC.

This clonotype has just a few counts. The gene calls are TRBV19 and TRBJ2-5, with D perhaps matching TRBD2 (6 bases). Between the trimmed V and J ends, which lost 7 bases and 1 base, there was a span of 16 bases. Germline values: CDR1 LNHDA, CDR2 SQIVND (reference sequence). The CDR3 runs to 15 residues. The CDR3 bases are TGTGCCAGTACGCGGCGGCGGGGCGGCCAAGAGACCCAGTACTTC. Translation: CASTRRRGGQETQYF.

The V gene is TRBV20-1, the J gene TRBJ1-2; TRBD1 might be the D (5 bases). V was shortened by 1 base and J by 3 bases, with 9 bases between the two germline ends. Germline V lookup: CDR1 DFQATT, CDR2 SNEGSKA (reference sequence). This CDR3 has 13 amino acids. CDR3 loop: CSARVETDYGYTF. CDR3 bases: TGCAGTGCTAGAGTTGAGACAGACTATGGCTACACCTTC.

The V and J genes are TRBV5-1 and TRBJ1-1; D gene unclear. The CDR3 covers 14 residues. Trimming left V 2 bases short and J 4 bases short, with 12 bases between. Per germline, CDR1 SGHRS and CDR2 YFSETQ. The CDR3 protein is CASSFKGGSTEAFF. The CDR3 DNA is TGCGCCAGCAGCTTCAAGGGTGGGAGCACTGAAGCTTTCTTT.